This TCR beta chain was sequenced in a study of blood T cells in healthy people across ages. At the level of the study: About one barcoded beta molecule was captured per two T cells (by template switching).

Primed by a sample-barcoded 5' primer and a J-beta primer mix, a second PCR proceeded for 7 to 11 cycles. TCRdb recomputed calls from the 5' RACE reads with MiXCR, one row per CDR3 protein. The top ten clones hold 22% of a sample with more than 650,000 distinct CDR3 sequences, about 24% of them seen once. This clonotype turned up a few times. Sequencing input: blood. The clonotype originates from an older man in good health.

The CDR3, as DNA: TGCGCCAGCAGCTTGTCGGACTCGAATGAAAAACTGTTTTTT. It translates to CASSLSDSNEKLFF. The chain has TRBV5-1 and TRBJ1-4; no clear D. The CDR3 covers 14 residues. With 1 base removed from V and 5 bases from J, the gap between germline ends came to 9 bases. Germline V lookup: CDR1 SGHRS, CDR2 YFSETQ. The full variable domain, rest sourced from reference TRBV5-1 and TRBJ1-4, is KAGVTQTPRYLIKTRGQQVTLSCSPISGHRSVSWYQQTPGQGLQFLFEYFSETQRNKGNFPGRFSGRQFSNSRSEMNVSTLELGDSALYLCASSLSDSNEKLFFGSGTQLSVL.